This passage covers 23 T cell receptor beta chains from one sample sequenced in a study of blood T cells in healthy people across ages. The use of a sample-barcoded 5' primer and a J-beta primer mix characterized a second PCR of roughly 6 to 11 cycles. Using its own MiXCR run on the 5' RACE reads, TCRdb lists one record per CDR3 protein. This sample has about 930,000 distinct CDR3 sequences, with under 35% found just once. The sample was also linked to a second study, of T cells of mothers and their children.

Sequenced: blood. The receptors here all came from a woman between 40 and 55 years old in good health.

The CDR3: CASSVRGYSTDTQYF. DNA of the CDR3: TGTGCCAGCAGCGTCCGAGGTTATAGCACAGATACGCAGTATTTT. The chain carries TRBV9 and TRBJ2-3; D call uncertain. Trimming removed 2 bases at V and 0 bases at J, with 10 bases between. This CDR3 has 15 amino acids. CDR1 is SGDLS and CDR2 is YYNGEE in the germline V gene.

This clonotype was seen only a few times. The CDR3: CASSPRGGLAGGNRETQYF. The CDR3 DNA follows: TGTGCCAGCAGTCCCAGGGGGGGACTAGCGGGGGGGAACAGAGAGACCCAGTACTTC. The gene calls are TRBV6-2 or TRBV6-3 and TRBJ2-5, with 16 bases lining up with TRBD2. The germline gives CDR1 MNHEY, CDR2 SVGEGT. This CDR3 spans 19 amino acids. Losses at the gene ends were 5 bases for V and 4 bases for J; bases not matched to a gene: 13.

This clonotype was seen more than once but under ten times. The chain joins TRBV7-6 to TRBJ2-1; 9 nucleotides agree with TRBD1. Germline V gives CDR1 SGHVS, CDR2 FNYEAQ. The CDR3 has 16 amino acids. Losses at the gene ends were 5 bases for V and 6 bases for J; bases not matched to a gene: 11. The CDR3: CASSPNTGGSGNEQFF. Here the CDR3 DNA reads TGTGCCAGCAGCCCCAATACAGGGGGCTCTGGCAATGAGCAGTTCTTC.

This clonotype came up many times. The chain recombines TRBV6-1 with TRBJ2-7; weak D call: TRBD1 (5 bases). The germline V and J ends were trimmed by 3 bases and 3 bases, with 12 bases remaining between them. Germline values: CDR1 MNHNS, CDR2 SASEGT. This CDR3 has 14 residues. In DNA form, the CDR3 reads TGTGCCAGCAGTGAGGACACCCTCAACTACGAGCAGTACTTC. This codes for CASSEDTLNYEQYF.

CDR3 DNA sequence: TGTGCCAGCAGCCCAGCTGTTCGGATTGGCGAGCAGTACTTC. This encodes CASSPAVRIGEQYF. The chain is built from TRBV3-1 and TRBJ2-7; D unresolved. The CDR3 extends over 14 amino acids. Germline V gene sequence: CDR1 LGHDT, CDR2 YNNKEL (reference sequence). V lost 4 bases and J lost 6, with 16 bases in between.

This clonotype has more than one count but fewer than ten. The chain recombines TRBV27 with TRBJ1-5, with D perhaps matching TRBD1 (6 bases). CDR1 and CDR2 (germline): MNHEY, SMNVEV (reference sequence). The germline V and J ends were trimmed by 5 bases and 4 bases, with 12 bases remaining between them. This CDR3 is 14 amino acids long. The CDR3 region has the DNA TGTGCCAGCAGTCAATCTGACAGGAATCAGCCCCAGCATTTT. It translates to CASSQSDRNQPQHF.

The chain employs TRBV12-5 and TRBJ2-1; TRBD2 agrees at 10 bases. The CDR3 has 15 residues. The germline V gene encodes CDR1 LGHNT and CDR2 FRNRAP. The V and J ends lost 5 bases and 7 bases, in that order; junction bases with no gene match: 8. This CDR3 is CASGPSGGVVNEQFF. DNA for the CDR3: TGTGCTAGTGGTCCAAGCGGGGGGGTCGTTAATGAGCAGTTCTTC.

This clonotype was counted at least ten times. The rearrangement joins TRBV12-3 or TRBV12-4 to TRBJ2-5; D gene uncertain. The V end was cut by 3 bases, the J end by 3 bases, with 8 bases between. The CDR3 contains 13 residues. The CDR3 protein is CASSFGIKETQYF. CDR3 nucleotide sequence: TGTGCCAGCAGTTTTGGCATAAAAGAGACCCAGTACTTC.

There are many counts of this clonotype. V is TRBV29-1 and J is TRBJ2-7; D perhaps matches TRBD1 (5 bases). This CDR3 is 12 amino acids long. Trimming cost V 3 bases and J 5 bases, with 11 bases left between them. CDR1 is SQVTM, CDR2 ANQGSEA, per germline. For the CDR3, the DNA is TGCAGCGTTGAGGGCAGGGTAAACGAGCAGTACTTC. Its protein product is CSVEGRVNEQYF.

With respect to this clonotype: Germline is not matched at one junction end, which may reflect a read error. This chain uses TRBV18 with TRBJ1-6; unclear D gene. CDR3 length: 14 amino acids. In germline, CDR1 is KGHSH, CDR2 LQKENI. As DNA, the CDR3 is TGTGCCGGCTCACCAGAGGTCCGCGGTTCACCCCTCCACTTT. This translates into CAGSPEVRGSPLHF.

Regarding this clonotype: At one of its ends the junction is not consistent with the germline gene, which may arise from a read error. This chain connects TRBV7-6 to TRBJ2-1; 11 positions agree with TRBD2. CDR1 and CDR2 (germline): SGHVS, FNYEAQ. CDR3 length: 16 amino acids. CDR3 region: CASSFLGTSGPNGQFF. In nucleotides, the CDR3 is TGTGCCAGCAGCTTCCTCGGGACTAGCGGACCCAATGGGCAGTTCTTC.

The chain carries TRBV7-9 and TRBJ2-1; the D call may be TRBD1 or TRBD2 (5 bases each). The last part of the DNA fits TRBJ2-7 better; the J call may be wrong. Germline V gene sequence: CDR1 SEHNR, CDR2 FQNEAQ (reference sequence). The CDR3 consists of 18 residues. The CDR3 region is CASSLTPGTPSSYNEQYF. The CDR3 nucleotides read TGTGCCAGCAGCCTAACTCCCGGGACCCCTAGCTCCTACAATGAGCAGTACTTC.

This sequence joins TRBV2 and TRBJ1-2, with D possibly being TRBD1 (6 bases). Germline V gene sequence: CDR1 SNHLY, CDR2 FYNNEI. Trimming stripped 6 bases from V and 4 bases from J, with 15 bases between. The CDR3 spans 14 residues. The CDR3 DNA is TGTGCCAGCAGGCGGGGGCAGGGAGGCTATGGCTACACCTTC. This encodes CASRRGQGGYGYTF.

The V gene is TRBV12-3 or TRBV12-4, the J gene TRBJ1-4; TRBD1 matches 7 bases. This CDR3 comprises 15 residues. The V and J ends lost 7 bases and 1 base, in that order; junction bases with no gene match: 6. The CDR3 loop is CASTARTGTNEKLFF. CDR3 nucleotides: TGTGCCAGCACCGCGAGGACAGGAACTAATGAAAAACTGTTTTTT.

This clonotype has ten or more counts. The chain links TRBV4-1 to TRBJ2-7; 11 bases align to TRBD2. This CDR3 has 15 residues. Germline CDR1 and CDR2: MGHRA and YSYEKL. V was clipped by 4 bases and J by 1 base; unmatched bases: 3. The CDR3 DNA reads as TGCGCCAGCAGCCCGGGACTAGCGGATTCCTACGAGCAGTACTTC. This codes for CASSPGLADSYEQYF.

The V and J genes are TRBV9 and TRBJ2-1, with TRBD2 identical over 16 bases. Germline V gene sequence: CDR1 SGDLS, CDR2 YYNGEE. CDR3 length: 17 residues. The J segment lost 7 bases and the V segment lost 4 bases, leaving 8 bases of the junction unmatched. CDR3: CASSSLQGLAGGNEQFF. For the CDR3, the DNA is TGTGCCAGCAGCTCATTACAGGGACTAGCGGGGGGGAATGAGCAGTTCTTC.

The chain combines TRBV28 with TRBJ2-7, with 7 bases fitting TRBD1. With V trimmed by 6 bases and J by 0 bases, 5 bases remained unmatched. The length of the CDR3 is 14 residues. The V gene's germline CDR1 is MDHEN and CDR2 SYDVKM. The CDR3 region is CASRYRGRSYEQYF. The CDR3 DNA follows: TGTGCCAGCAGATACAGGGGACGCTCCTACGAGCAGTACTTC.

Comments on this clonotype: Being one base from a much bigger clone, this may be a read error. The chain links TRBV29-1 to TRBJ2-7; the D is unclear. The CDR3 runs to 12 residues. CDR1 and CDR2 from the germline V gene are SQVTM and ANQGSEA. The CDR3 region is CSVSDKSYAQYF. In DNA form, the CDR3 reads TGCAGCGTTTCCGACAAGTCCTACGCGCAGTACTTC.

The chain recombines TRBV9 with TRBJ1-1, with 9 bases fitting TRBD1. Germline CDR1 and CDR2: SGDLS and YYNGEE. V lost 0 bases, J lost 1 base, and 4 bases stayed unmatched. This CDR3 is built from 16 residues. This CDR3 reads CASSVDQDRGNTEAFF. The CDR3 DNA is TGTGCCAGCAGCGTAGATCAGGACAGGGGGAACACTGAAGCTTTCTTT.

The gene calls are TRBV11-3 and TRBJ2-3; the D is unclear. Germline loops: CDR1 SGHNT, CDR2 YENEEA. The CDR3 runs 14 residues. Trimming removed 4 bases from V and 6 bases from J, with 14 bases in between. The CDR3 protein is CASSSRQAPDTQYF. DNA of the CDR3: TGTGCCAGCAGCTCCCGGCAGGCTCCGGATACGCAGTATTTT.

The V call is TRBV5-1, the J call TRBJ2-1; D is uncertain. CDR3 length: 14 residues. Germline assignment: CDR1 SGHRS and CDR2 YFSETQ. V dropped 4 bases and J dropped 5 bases, with 13 bases sitting between them. The CDR3 coding sequence is TGCGCCAGCAGCCTCCCAGACTGGGACAATGAGCAGTTCTTC. Its protein is CASSLPDWDNEQFF. The full variable domain, completed using reference TRBV5-1 and TRBJ2-1, is KAGVTQTPRYLIKTRGQQVTLSCSPISGHRSVSWYQQTPGQGLQFLFEYFSETQRNKGNFPGRFSGRQFSNSRSEMNVSTLELGDSALYLCASSLPDWDNEQFFGPGTRLTVL.

This clonotype was observed at least ten times. The rearrangement links TRBV9 to TRBJ2-7, with 16 bases matching TRBD2. The CDR3 covers 16 residues. The V segment lost 4 bases and the J segment 5 bases; nucleotides outside the gene matches: 6. CDR1 and CDR2 (germline): SGDLS, YYNGEE. The CDR3 DNA follows: TGTGCCAGCAGCCTTGGGACTAGCGGGGGGGCTCACGAGCAGTACTTC. This translates into CASSLGTSGGAHEQYF.

The CDR3 loop is CASSSQTKGGGTEAFF. CDR3 nucleotide sequence: TGCGCCAGCAGCTCTCAAACAAAGGGAGGAGGAACTGAAGCTTTCTTT. The gene calls are TRBV5-1 and TRBJ1-1; D unresolved. This CDR3 comprises 16 residues. Trimming took off 3 bases at V and 5 bases at J, with 20 bases between the two ends. Germline V CDR1 and CDR2: SGHRS, YFSETQ.